These 23 T cell receptor beta chains originate from one sample sequenced in a study of PD-L1 blockade in urothelial cancer. Repertoires were generated with immunoSEQ multiplex PCR, while TCRdb's copy carries only in-frame clones and drops some. This sample yields tens of thousands of clones, of which approximately 80% are seen a single time; 3.6% belongs to the top ten. The source was PBMCs, collected around atezolizumab (anti-PD-L1) treatment. The source of these receptors is a man aged 70 or older with urothelial cancer.

J is TRBJ1-1 and V is TRBV7-2, with D unresolved. The length of the CDR3 is 14 residues. CDR1 is SGHTA, CDR2 FQGNSA, per germline. Trimming removed 3 bases at V and 2 bases at J, with 10 bases between. Written as DNA, the CDR3 is TGTGCCAGCAGCTTGAGGGCTACTAACACTGAAGCTTTCTTT. Its protein is CASSLRATNTEAFF.

The chain has TRBV28 and TRBJ1-3; a weak D match, TRBD1 (5 bases). This CDR3 contains 15 residues. V lost 3 bases and J 0 bases, leaving 9 bases between the germline ends. Germline V CDR1 and CDR2: MDHEN, SYDVKM. DNA of the CDR3: TGTGCCAGCAGTTTGGGTGGGGCCTCTGGAAACACCATATATTTT. Protein sequence: CASSLGGASGNTIYF.

The gene calls are TRBV10-3 and TRBJ2-7; 9 bases map to TRBD1. Germline CDR1 is ENHRY and CDR2 is SYGVKD. The CDR3 covers 15 residues. V shed 2 bases, J shed 6 bases, and the junction held 8 bases outside the gene matches. The CDR3 protein is CAISEPGQGFAEQYF. Here the CDR3 DNA reads TGTGCCATCAGTGAGCCGGGACAGGGTTTTGCCGAGCAGTACTTC.

V is TRBV10-3 and J is TRBJ1-2; TRBD1 agrees at 7 bases. The germline gives CDR1 ENHRY, CDR2 SYGVKD. Unmatched junction bases numbered 9, after V lost 10 bases and J lost 1 base. The CDR3 length is 14 residues. CDR3 in amino acids: CASRQGGYNYGYTF. In nucleotides, the CDR3 is TGTGCCAGCCGACAGGGAGGTTATAACTATGGCTACACCTTC.

This chain uses TRBV11-1 with TRBJ2-7; weak D call: TRBD2 (5 bases). CDR1 SGHAT and CDR2 FQDESV come from the germline V gene (reference sequence). Trimming removed 5 bases from V and 6 bases from J, with 20 bases in between. This CDR3 comprises 15 residues. CDR3 protein: CASSPRRTAAGEQYF. The CDR3 DNA sequence: TGTGCCAGCAGCCCGCGACGGACCGCCGCGGGCGAGCAGTACTTC.

The J gene is TRBJ1-5, the V gene TRBV7-8, with 10 positions matching TRBD1. The CDR3 totals 16 residues. The V segment lost 1 base and the J segment 7 bases; nucleotides outside the gene matches: 7. The germline V gene has CDR1 SGHVS and CDR2 FQNEAQ. As DNA, the CDR3 is TGTGCCAGCAGCTTAGTGGGACAGGGGAAAGGACAGCCCCAGCATTTT. Translation gives CASSLVGQGKGQPQHF. Looking up the rest from reference TRBV7-8 and TRBJ1-5 gives the full variable domain: GAGVSQSPRYKVAKRGQDVALRCDPISGHVSLFWYQQALGQGPEFLTYFQNEAQLDKSGLPSDRFFAERPEGSVSTLKIQRTQQEDSAVYLCASSLVGQGKGQPQHFGDGTRLSIL.

This chain links TRBV5-1 with TRBJ2-5, with 8 bases aligning to TRBD1. V lost 3 bases, J lost 4 bases, and 8 bases stayed unmatched. This CDR3 is built from 15 residues. The germline gives CDR1 SGHRS, CDR2 YFSETQ. CDR3: CASSYGQGSRETQYF. The CDR3 nucleotides are TGCGCCAGCAGCTACGGACAGGGATCACGAGAGACCCAGTACTTC.

The gene calls are TRBV7-9 and TRBJ2-7, with 7 positions matching TRBD1. The CDR3 totals 14 residues. The V gene's germline CDR1 is SEHNR and CDR2 FQNEAQ (reference sequence). The V gene end was trimmed by 5 bases and the J gene end by 2 bases; junction bases not matched to a gene: 6. The DNA for the CDR3 is TGTGCCAGCAGCATTACACAGGGGCCCTACGAGCAGTACTTC. Amino acids: CASSITQGPYEQYF.

This clone came up once. CDR3 DNA sequence: TGTGCCAGCAGCTCCCAAGCGGGGGGGATTTACAATGAGCAGTTCTTC. This translates into CASSSQAGGIYNEQFF. V usage is TRBV7-3 and J usage is TRBJ2-1; the match to TRBD2 covers 10 bases. Germline V lookup: CDR1 SGHTA, CDR2 FQGTGA. The CDR3 covers 16 residues. V lost 4 bases to trimming and J lost 4 bases; unmatched junction nucleotides: 7.

The gene calls are TRBV7-3 and TRBJ2-1; 7 positions agree with TRBD2. Germline CDR1 is SGHTA and CDR2 is FQGTGA. V lost 2 bases to trimming and J lost 9 bases; unmatched junction nucleotides: 10. CDR3 length: 15 residues. This CDR3 reads CASSLAGIPGGEQFF. CDR3 DNA: TGTGCCAGCAGCTTAGCGGGGATCCCGGGGGGTGAGCAGTTCTTC.

The J gene is TRBJ1-1, the V gene TRBV5-1, with D hard to call. Germline loops: CDR1 SGHRS, CDR2 YFSETQ. Trimming took 4 bases from V and 5 from J, leaving 9 bases between them. This CDR3 spans 12 amino acids. CDR3 in DNA: TGCGCCAGCAGCCCGGACTCGACTGAAGCTTTCTTT. It encodes CASSPDSTEAFF.

The chain has TRBV7-3 and TRBJ1-1; a weak D match, TRBD1 (6 bases). The V gene's germline CDR1 is SGHTA and CDR2 FQGTGA. The length of the CDR3 is 14 residues. Trimming shortened V by 3 bases and J by 0 bases, and 8 bases separated the two germline ends. The CDR3: CASSFNRVNTEAFF. The CDR3 nucleotides read TGTGCCAGCAGCTTCAACAGGGTGAACACTGAAGCTTTCTTT.

The V gene is TRBV7-9, the J gene TRBJ2-7; TRBD2 matches 7 bases. From germline, CDR1 is SEHNR and CDR2 FQNEAQ (reference sequence). V was clipped by 2 bases and J by 3 bases; unmatched bases: 10. The CDR3 is made up of 16 amino acids. CDR3 nucleotides: TGTGCCAGCAGCTTACAAATGAGCGGGGAGTACTACGAGCAGTACTTC. Translation gives CASSLQMSGEYYEQYF.

The chain employs TRBV5-1 and TRBJ2-1, with D possibly TRBD1 on 6 matching bases. The CDR3 has 16 amino acids. V was trimmed by 0 bases and J by 0 bases, leaving 10 bases between them. Germline CDR1 SGHRS, CDR2 YFSETQ. CDR3 amino acids: CASSLGGGSSYNEQFF. The CDR3 DNA sequence: TGCGCCAGCAGCTTGGGTGGGGGCAGCTCCTACAATGAGCAGTTCTTC.

The chain employs TRBV27 and TRBJ2-1; 16 bases map to TRBD2. Trimming removed 4 bases from V and 9 bases from J; junction bases left unmatched: 6. This CDR3 is 16 amino acids long. Germline loops: CDR1 MNHEY, CDR2 SMNVEV (reference sequence). DNA for the CDR3: TGTGCCAGCAGTTCCCCCGGGACTAGCGGGAGGGGTGAGCAGTTCTTC. Its protein is CASSSPGTSGRGEQFF.

The chain joins TRBV7-2 to TRBJ2-2; 7 nucleotides line up with TRBD2. V shed 4 bases and J 6 bases; nucleotides not matched to a gene: 5. Germline V gene data show CDR1 as SGHTA and CDR2 as FQGNSA. There are 14 residues in the CDR3. The CDR3 coding sequence is TGTGCCAGCAGCTCCCGTACTAGCGCCGGGGAGCTGTTTTTT. Its translation: CASSSRTSAGELFF. Complete variable domain (other parts from reference TRBV7-2 and TRBJ2-2): GAGVSQSPSNKVTEKGKDVELRCDPISGHTALYWYRQSLGQGLEFLIYFQGNSAPDKSGLPSDRFSAERTGGSVSTLTIQRTQQEDSAVYLCASSSRTSAGELFFGEGSRLTVL.

The rearrangement joins TRBV29-1 to TRBJ2-3; TRBD2 might be the D (5 bases). The CDR3 totals 14 residues. CDR1 SQVTM and CDR2 ANQGSEA come from the germline V gene. The V and J ends lost 1 base and 2 bases respectively, with 10 bases between them. CDR3 in amino acids: CSVEAGLLTDTQYF. The CDR3, as DNA: TGCAGCGTTGAAGCCGGACTTCTCACAGATACGCAGTATTTT.

This chain joins TRBV10-3 and TRBJ2-3; D may be TRBD2 (5 bases). Trimming cost V 6 bases and J 0 bases, with 13 bases left between them. CDR1 is ENHRY and CDR2 is SYGVKD in the germline V gene. This CDR3 region has 15 residues. The CDR3 nucleotides read TGTGCCATCAGATACGGACTTTCTAGCACAGATACGCAGTATTTT. As protein: CAIRYGLSSTDTQYF.

The chain joins TRBV6-1 to TRBJ2-3; 13 positions match TRBD2. J gave up 4 bases and V 2 bases, and 6 bases lay outside the gene matches. This CDR3 contains 17 residues. Germline V CDR1 and CDR2: MNHNS, SASEGT. The CDR3 DNA sequence: TGTGCCAGCAGTGAACGAACTAGCGGGGGGGCGGCAGATACGCAGTATTTT. Translation: CASSERTSGGAADTQYF.

The V gene is TRBV6-5, the J gene TRBJ2-7; possibly TRBD1 for D (6 bases). Trimming shortened V by 0 bases and J by 2 bases, and 11 bases separated the two germline ends. Looked up from germline, CDR1 is MNHEY and CDR2 is SVGAGI. This CDR3 has 15 amino acids. The CDR3 here is CASSYSTGATYEQYF. The CDR3 nucleotides read TGTGCCAGCAGTTACTCGACAGGAGCTACCTACGAGCAGTACTTC.

CDR3 DNA sequence: TGTGCCAGTAGTATGCCTAGCGGGGGGAGAGAGACCCAGTACTTC. The encoded protein is CASSMPSGGRETQYF. V is TRBV19 and J is TRBJ2-5; 11 bases match TRBD2. The CDR3 contains 15 residues. V trimming: 3 bases; J trimming: 4 bases; junction bases outside the gene matches: 4. Germline V gives CDR1 LNHDA, CDR2 SQIVND (reference sequence).

This chain connects TRBV7-2 to TRBJ1-5; no clear D gene. Trimming took off 5 bases at V and 4 bases at J, with 9 bases between the two ends. Germline V gives CDR1 SGHTA, CDR2 FQGNSA. The CDR3 is 13 amino acids. The CDR3 region is CASSPQRNQPQHF. The CDR3 DNA reads as TGTGCCAGCAGCCCCCAGCGTAATCAGCCCCAGCATTTT.

The chain employs TRBV7-2 and TRBJ2-7; D is unresolved. V was trimmed by 4 bases and J by 2 bases, leaving 15 bases between them. This CDR3 is 15 amino acids long. The germline V gene encodes CDR1 SGHTA and CDR2 FQGNSA. The CDR3 reads CASSSQSGSTYEQYF. CDR3 DNA: TGTGCCAGCAGCTCTCAGTCAGGTTCGACCTACGAGCAGTACTTC.